This entry concerns a single T cell receptor (beta chain). Antigen unknown. The data are from a study of blood T cells in healthy people across ages. Together with a sample-barcoded 5' primer, a J-beta primer mix was included in a second PCR lasting about 7 to 11 cycles. Each cDNA was tagged by a template-switch adaptor containing 12 random nucleotides. TCRdb processed the 5' RACE reads anew with MiXCR; each CDR3 protein has one entry. This sample yields 700,000 to 950,000 distinct CDR3 sequences, of which over 45% are seen a single time; approximately 20% belongs to the top ten. Germline V gives CDR1 SGHRS, CDR2 YFSETQ. This CDR3 has 12 residues. V dropped 0 bases and J dropped 10; count of bases not matched to a gene: 2. Study-wide results and limits: A strong correlation was found between TCR beta diversity and the percentage of naive T cells.

The rearrangement links TRBV5-1 to TRBJ1-2; 8 nucleotides align to TRBD1. The receptor was isolated from a man younger than 45 in good health. The source material was blood. The CDR3 protein is CASSLEGQVYTF. In nucleotides, the CDR3 is TGCGCCAGCAGCTTGGAGGGACAGGTCTACACCTTC.